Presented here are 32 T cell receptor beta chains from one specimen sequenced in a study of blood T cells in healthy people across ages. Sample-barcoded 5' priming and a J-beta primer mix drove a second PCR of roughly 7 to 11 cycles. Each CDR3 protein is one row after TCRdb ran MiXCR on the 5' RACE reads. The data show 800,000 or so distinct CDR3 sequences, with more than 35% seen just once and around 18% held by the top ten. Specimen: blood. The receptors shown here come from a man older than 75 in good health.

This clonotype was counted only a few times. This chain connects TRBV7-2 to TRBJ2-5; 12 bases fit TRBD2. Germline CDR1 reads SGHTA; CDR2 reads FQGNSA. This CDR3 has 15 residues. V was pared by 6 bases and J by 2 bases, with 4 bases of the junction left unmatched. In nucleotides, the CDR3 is TGTGCCAGCAGGGAGACTAGCGGGGGACAAGAGACCCAGTACTTC. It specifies CASRETSGGQETQYF.

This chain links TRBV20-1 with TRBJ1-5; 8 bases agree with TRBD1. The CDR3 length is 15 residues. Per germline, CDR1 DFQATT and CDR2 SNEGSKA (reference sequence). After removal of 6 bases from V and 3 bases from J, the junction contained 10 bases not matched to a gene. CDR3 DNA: TGCAGTGCCCAGGGGACAGGTGATGACAATCAGCCCCAGCATTTT. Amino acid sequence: CSAQGTGDDNQPQHF.

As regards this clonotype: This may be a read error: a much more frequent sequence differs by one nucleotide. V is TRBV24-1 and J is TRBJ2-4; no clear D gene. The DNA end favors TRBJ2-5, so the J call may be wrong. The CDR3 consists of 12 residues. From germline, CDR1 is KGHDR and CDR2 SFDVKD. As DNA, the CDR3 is TGTGCCGCCAGTGATTTGAGAGAGACCCAGTACTTC. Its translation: CAASDLRETQYF.

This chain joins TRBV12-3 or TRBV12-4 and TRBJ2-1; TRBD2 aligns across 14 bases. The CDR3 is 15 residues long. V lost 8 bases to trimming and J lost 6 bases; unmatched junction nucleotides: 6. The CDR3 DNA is TGTGCCAGCGGGGGGGGACTAGCGGGAGCCAATGAGCAGTTCTTC. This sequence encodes CASGGGLAGANEQFF.

CDR3 region: CASSFNDRGREQYF. CDR3 coding DNA: TGTGCCAGCAGCTTTAATGACAGGGGTCGCGAGCAGTACTTC. V is TRBV7-9 and J is TRBJ2-1, with TRBD1 matching over 8 bases. TRBJ2-7 matches the DNA end more closely, so the J call is doubtful. Germline CDR1 reads SEHNR; CDR2 reads FQNEAQ (reference sequence). This CDR3 comprises 14 residues.

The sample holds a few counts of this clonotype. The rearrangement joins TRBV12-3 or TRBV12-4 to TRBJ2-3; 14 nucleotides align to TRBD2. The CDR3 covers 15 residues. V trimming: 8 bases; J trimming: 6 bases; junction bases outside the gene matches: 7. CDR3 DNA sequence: TGTGCCAGCTCGACCGGGACTAGCGGGAGTGATACGCAGTATTTT. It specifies CASSTGTSGSDTQYF.

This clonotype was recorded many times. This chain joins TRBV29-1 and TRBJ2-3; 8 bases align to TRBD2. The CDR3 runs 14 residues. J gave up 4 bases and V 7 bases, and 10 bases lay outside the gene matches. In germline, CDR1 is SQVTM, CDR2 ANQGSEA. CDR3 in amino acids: CSGEGSGSPDTQYF. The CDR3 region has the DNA TGCAGCGGGGAGGGCAGCGGGAGCCCAGATACGCAGTATTTT.

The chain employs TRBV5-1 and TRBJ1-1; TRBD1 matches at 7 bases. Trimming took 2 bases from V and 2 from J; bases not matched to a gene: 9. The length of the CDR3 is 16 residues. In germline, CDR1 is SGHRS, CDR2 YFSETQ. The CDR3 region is CASSFTGTAQNTEAFF. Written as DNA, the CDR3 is TGCGCCAGCAGCTTTACGGGGACAGCGCAAAACACTGAAGCTTTCTTT. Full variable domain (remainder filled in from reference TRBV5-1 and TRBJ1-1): KAGVTQTPRYLIKTRGQQVTLSCSPISGHRSVSWYQQTPGQGLQFLFEYFSETQRNKGNFPGRFSGRQFSNSRSEMNVSTLELGDSALYLCASSFTGTAQNTEAFFGQGTRLTVV.

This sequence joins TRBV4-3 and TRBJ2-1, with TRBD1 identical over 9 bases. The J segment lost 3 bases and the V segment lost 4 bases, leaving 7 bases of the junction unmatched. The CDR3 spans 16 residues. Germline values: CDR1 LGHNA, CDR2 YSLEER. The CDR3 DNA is TGCGCCAGCAGCCGCACCGGGACAGGGAACTACAATGAGCAGTTCTTC. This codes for CASSRTGTGNYNEQFF.

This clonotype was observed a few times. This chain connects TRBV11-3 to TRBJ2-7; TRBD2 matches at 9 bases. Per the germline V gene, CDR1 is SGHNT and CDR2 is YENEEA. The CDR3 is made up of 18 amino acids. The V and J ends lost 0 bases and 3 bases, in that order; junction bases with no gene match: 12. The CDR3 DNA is TGTGCCAGCAGCTTAGAAGGTAGCGGGAGCCACGTCGTCTACGAGCAGTACTTC. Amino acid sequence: CASSLEGSGSHVVYEQYF. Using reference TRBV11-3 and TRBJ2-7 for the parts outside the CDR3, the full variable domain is EAGVVQSPRYKIIEKKQPVAFWCNPISGHNTLYWYLQNLGQGPELLIRYENEEAVDDSQLPKDRFSAERLKGVDSTLKIQPAELGDSAVYLCASSLEGSGSHVVYEQYFGPGTRLTVT.

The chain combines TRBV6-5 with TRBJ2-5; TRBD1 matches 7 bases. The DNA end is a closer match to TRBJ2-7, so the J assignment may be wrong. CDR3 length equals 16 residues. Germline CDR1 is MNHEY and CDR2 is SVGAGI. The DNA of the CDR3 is TGTGCCAGCAGTTACTCCGACAGGGTCCCAACTTACGAGCAGTACTTC. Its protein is CASSYSDRVPTYEQYF.

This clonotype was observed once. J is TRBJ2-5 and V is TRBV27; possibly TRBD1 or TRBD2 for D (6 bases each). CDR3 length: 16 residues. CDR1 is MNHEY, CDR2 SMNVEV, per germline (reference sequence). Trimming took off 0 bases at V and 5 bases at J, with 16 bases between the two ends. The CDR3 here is CASSLSGGPMPETQYF. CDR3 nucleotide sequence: TGTGCCAGCAGTTTATCGGGGGGCCCTATGCCCGAGACCCAGTACTTC.

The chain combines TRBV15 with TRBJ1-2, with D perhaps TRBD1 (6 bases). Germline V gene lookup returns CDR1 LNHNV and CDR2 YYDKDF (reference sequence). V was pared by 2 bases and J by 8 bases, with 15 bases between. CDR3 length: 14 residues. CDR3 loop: CATSRTQGKRGYTF. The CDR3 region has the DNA TGTGCCACCAGCAGAACCCAGGGGAAGCGGGGCTACACCTTC.

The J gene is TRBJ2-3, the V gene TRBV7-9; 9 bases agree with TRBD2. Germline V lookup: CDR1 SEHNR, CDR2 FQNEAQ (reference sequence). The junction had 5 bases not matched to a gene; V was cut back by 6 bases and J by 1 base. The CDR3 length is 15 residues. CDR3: CASSRSGSRTDTQYF. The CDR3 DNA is TGTGCCAGCAGTCGTAGCGGGAGTCGCACAGATACGCAGTATTTT.

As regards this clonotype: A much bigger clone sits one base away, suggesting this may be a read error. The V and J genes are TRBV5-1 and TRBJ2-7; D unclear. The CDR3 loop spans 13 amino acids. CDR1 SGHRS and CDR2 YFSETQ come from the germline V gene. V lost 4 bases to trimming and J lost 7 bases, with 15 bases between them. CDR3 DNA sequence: TGCGCCAGCAGCACAGTTGGCTCTGGGGAGCAGTACTTC. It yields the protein CASSTVGSGEQYF.

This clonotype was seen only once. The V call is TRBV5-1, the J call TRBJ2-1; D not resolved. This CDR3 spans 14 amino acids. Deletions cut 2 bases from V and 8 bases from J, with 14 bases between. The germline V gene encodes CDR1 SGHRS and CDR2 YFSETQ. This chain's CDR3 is CASSFGVTGDEQFF. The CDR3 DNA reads TGCGCCAGCAGCTTCGGCGTTACTGGGGATGAGCAGTTCTTC.

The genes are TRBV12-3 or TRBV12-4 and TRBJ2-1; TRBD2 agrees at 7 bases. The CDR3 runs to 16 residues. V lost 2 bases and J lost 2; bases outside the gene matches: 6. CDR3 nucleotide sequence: TGTGCCAGCAGTTTATCGGTAGGGACTACCTACAATGAGCAGTTCTTC. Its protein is CASSLSVGTTYNEQFF.

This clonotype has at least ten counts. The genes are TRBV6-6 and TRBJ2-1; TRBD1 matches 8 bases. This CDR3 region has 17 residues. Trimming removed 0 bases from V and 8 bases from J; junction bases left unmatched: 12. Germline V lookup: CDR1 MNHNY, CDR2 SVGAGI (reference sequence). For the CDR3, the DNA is TGTGCCAGCAGTTACTCTTACCAGGGGGCTGAGGGAGATGAGCAGTTCTTC. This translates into CASSYSYQGAEGDEQFF.

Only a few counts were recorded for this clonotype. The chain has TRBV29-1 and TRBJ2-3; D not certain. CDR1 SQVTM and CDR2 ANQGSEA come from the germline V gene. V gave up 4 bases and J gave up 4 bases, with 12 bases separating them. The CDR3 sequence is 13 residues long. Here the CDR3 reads CSVAMGSPDTQYF. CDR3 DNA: TGCAGCGTTGCTATGGGATCTCCAGATACGCAGTATTTT.

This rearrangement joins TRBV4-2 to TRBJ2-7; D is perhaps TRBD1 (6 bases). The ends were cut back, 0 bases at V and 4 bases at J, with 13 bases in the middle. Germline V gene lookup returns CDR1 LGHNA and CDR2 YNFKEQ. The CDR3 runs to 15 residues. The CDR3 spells CASSQDRGPSYEQYF. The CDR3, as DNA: TGTGCCAGCAGCCAAGACAGGGGCCCGTCGTACGAGCAGTACTTC.

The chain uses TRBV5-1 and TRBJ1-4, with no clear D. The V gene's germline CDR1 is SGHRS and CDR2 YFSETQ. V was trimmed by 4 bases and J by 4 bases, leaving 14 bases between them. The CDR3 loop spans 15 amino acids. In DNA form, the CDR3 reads TGCGCCAGCAGCGCCAACAGCGGATTTAATGAAAAACTGTTTTTT. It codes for CASSANSGFNEKLFF. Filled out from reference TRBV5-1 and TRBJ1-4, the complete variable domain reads KAGVTQTPRYLIKTRGQQVTLSCSPISGHRSVSWYQQTPGQGLQFLFEYFSETQRNKGNFPGRFSGRQFSNSRSEMNVSTLELGDSALYLCASSANSGFNEKLFFGSGTQLSVL.

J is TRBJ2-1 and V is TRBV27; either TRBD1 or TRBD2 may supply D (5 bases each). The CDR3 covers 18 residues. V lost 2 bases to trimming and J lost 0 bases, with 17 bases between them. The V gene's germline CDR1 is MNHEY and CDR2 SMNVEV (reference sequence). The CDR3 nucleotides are TGTGCCAGCAGTTTAAGGAGTGGGGGTGGGAGCTCCTACAATGAGCAGTTCTTC. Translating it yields CASSLRSGGGSSYNEQFF.

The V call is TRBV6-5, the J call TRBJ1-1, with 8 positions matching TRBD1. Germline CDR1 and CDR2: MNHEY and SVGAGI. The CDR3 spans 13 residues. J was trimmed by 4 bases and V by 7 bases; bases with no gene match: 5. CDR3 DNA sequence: TGTGCCAGCAACATCGACAGGGGCACTGAAGCTTTCTTT. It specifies CASNIDRGTEAFF.

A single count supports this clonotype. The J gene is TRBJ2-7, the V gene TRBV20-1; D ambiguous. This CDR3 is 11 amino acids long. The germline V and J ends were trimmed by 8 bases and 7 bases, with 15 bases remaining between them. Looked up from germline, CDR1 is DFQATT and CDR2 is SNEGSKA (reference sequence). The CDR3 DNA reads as TGCAGTCCCCGTGATGGCAATGAGCAGTACTTC. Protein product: CSPRDGNEQYF.

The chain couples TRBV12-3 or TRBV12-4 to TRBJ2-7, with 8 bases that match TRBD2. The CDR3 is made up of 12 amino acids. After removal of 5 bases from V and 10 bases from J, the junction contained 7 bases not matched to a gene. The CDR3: CASSLLAASQYF. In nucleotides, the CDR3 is TGTGCCAGCAGTCTACTAGCGGCCTCCCAGTACTTC.

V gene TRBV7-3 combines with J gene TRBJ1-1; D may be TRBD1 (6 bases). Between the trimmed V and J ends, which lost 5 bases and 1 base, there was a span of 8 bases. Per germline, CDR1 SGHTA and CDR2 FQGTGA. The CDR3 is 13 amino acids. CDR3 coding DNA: TGTGCCAGCAGCACGGACAGGAACACTGAAGCTTTCTTT. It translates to CASSTDRNTEAFF.

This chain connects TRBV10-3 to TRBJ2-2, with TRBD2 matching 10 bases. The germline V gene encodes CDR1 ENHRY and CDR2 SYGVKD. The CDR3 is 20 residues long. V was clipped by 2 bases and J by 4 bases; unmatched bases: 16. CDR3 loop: CAISEIRLAGPRGSTGELFF. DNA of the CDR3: TGTGCCATCAGTGAGATACGACTAGCGGGCCCCCGAGGGAGCACCGGGGAGCTGTTTTTT.

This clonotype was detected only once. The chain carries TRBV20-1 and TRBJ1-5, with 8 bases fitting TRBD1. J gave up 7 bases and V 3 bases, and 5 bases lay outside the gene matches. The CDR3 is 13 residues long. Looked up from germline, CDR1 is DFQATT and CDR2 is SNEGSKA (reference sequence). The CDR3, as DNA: TGCAGTGCTAGGGACAGGGACAGCCAGCCCCAGCATTTT. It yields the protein CSARDRDSQPQHF.

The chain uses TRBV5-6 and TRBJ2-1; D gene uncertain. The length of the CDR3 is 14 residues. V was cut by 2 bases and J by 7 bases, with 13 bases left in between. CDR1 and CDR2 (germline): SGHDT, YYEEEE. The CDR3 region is CASSLSSITNEQFF. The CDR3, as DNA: TGTGCCAGCAGCTTATCCTCTATAACAAATGAGCAGTTCTTC.

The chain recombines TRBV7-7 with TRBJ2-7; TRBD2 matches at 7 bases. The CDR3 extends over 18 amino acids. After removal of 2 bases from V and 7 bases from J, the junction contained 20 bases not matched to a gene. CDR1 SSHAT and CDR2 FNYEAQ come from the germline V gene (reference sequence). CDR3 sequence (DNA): TGTGCCAGCAGCTTAATCGGGGCGGGAGAAGTCTCCTACAATGAGCAGTACTTC. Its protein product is CASSLIGAGEVSYNEQYF.

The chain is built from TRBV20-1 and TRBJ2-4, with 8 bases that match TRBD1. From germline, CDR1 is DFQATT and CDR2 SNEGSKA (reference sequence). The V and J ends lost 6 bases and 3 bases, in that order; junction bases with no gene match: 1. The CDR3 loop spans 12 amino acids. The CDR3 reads CSAQGDKNIQYF. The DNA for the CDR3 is TGCAGTGCACAGGGGGACAAAAACATTCAGTACTTC.

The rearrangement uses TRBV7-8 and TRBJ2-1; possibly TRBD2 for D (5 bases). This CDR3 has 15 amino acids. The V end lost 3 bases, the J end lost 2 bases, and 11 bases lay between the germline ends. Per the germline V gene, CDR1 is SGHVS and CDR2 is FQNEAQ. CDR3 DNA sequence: TGTGCCAGCAGCTTCCCCCTAGCTACCTACAATGAGCAGTTCTTC. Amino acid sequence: CASSFPLATYNEQFF.